The T cell receptor beta chain described here comes from a study of blood T cells in healthy people across ages. Study-wide points: With age, beta diversity per million T cells declined roughly linearly, significantly by roughly 40.

Next came a second PCR, run for roughly 6 to 11 cycles, which used a sample-barcoded 5' primer along with a J-beta primer mix. A single record per CDR3 protein comes from TCRdb applying MiXCR to the 5' RACE reads. Of 700,000 to 850,000 distinct CDR3 sequences in the sample, roughly 50% were seen once. For this clonotype: Its antigen is as yet unknown.

Germline CDR1 is MGHRA and CDR2 is YSYEKL. The J segment lost 2 bases and the V segment lost 0 bases, leaving 2 bases of the junction unmatched. CDR3 length: 16 amino acids. The chain carries TRBV4-1 and TRBJ1-2; TRBD1 matches at 11 bases. This clonotype originated in an elderly man in good health. The sequenced sample was blood. CDR3 loop: CASSQEGTGGNYGYTF. The CDR3 DNA is TGCGCCAGCAGCCAAGAAGGGACAGGGGGAAACTATGGCTACACCTTC.